This T cell receptor (beta chain) was captured by sequencing in a study of T and B cells in COVID-19 patients. Study-level background: The recovered patients had mostly mild to moderate COVID-19 with outpatient management. Critical illness requiring mechanical ventilation or extracorporeal membrane oxygenation affected about 65% of the 20 active-infection patients.

CDR3 length equals 16 residues. V trimming: 5 bases; J trimming: 0 bases; junction bases outside the gene matches: 8. Looked up from germline, CDR1 is SGHTA and CDR2 is FQGNSA. Blood genomic DNA input for TRB amplification was about 240-550 ng. Multiplex PCR with BIOMED2 TRB-A/B primer pools amplified TRB rearrangements. TCRdb called the multiplex PCR reads again in MiXCR, with one record for every CDR3 protein. The repertoire consists of approximately 17,000 distinct CDR3 sequences, with 25% to 35% occurring once and the leading ten covering approximately 4.6%. The sequencing input was blood. The V call is TRBV7-2, the J call TRBJ2-5; TRBD1 aligns across 8 bases. The source is a human donor who had recovered from COVID-19. The CDR3 sequence is CASSRGTGRYQETQYF. CDR3 in DNA: TGTGCCAGCAGCCGAGGGACAGGAAGGTACCAAGAGACCCAGTACTTC.